A single sample is the source of the 13 T cell receptor beta chains below, sequenced in a study of circulating and synovial CD4+ cells in juvenile arthritis. Libraries were prepared by immunoSEQ multiplex PCR; TCRdb keeps only in-frame clonotypes and omits some of them. The sample includes tens of thousands of clones, around 93% of them seen just once. The sequencing input was CD4+ T cells from blood. The receptors stem from a human donor with juvenile idiopathic arthritis.

The chain uses TRBV5-5 and TRBJ1-1; unclear D gene. The CDR3 spans 19 residues. Trimming shortened V by 4 bases and J by 3 bases, and 28 bases separated the two germline ends. Per germline, CDR1 SGHKS and CDR2 YYEKEE (reference sequence). The chain's CDR3 is CASSLRPVRRRIADTEAFF. As DNA, the CDR3 is TGTGCCAGCAGCCTGAGACCCGTTCGACGTCGGATTGCGGACACTGAAGCTTTCTTT.

CDR3 in amino acids: CASSGAGEADTQYF. The CDR3 DNA follows: TGTGCCAGCAGTGGGGCGGGAGAGGCAGATACGCAGTATTTT. The chain employs TRBV6-1 and TRBJ2-3, with 7 positions matching TRBD2. Germline CDR1 MNHNS, CDR2 SASEGT. This CDR3 comprises 14 residues. The V and J ends lost 4 bases and 4 bases, in that order; junction bases with no gene match: 5.

The chain carries TRBV5-1 and TRBJ2-5; 8 bases fit TRBD1. The germline CDR1 and CDR2 sequences are SGHRS and YFSETQ. The junction had 4 bases not matched to a gene; V was cut back by 0 bases and J by 9 bases. The CDR3 has 13 residues. The DNA for the CDR3 is TGCGCCAGCAGCTTGGGACAGGGGCAGGCCCAGTACTTC. Translating it yields CASSLGQGQAQYF.

The chain couples TRBV11-3 to TRBJ1-1, with a possible D match to TRBD1 (5 bases). Germline values: CDR1 SGHNT, CDR2 YENEEA. The CDR3 runs 16 residues. Trimming took off 5 bases at V and 0 bases at J, with 16 bases between the two ends. CDR3 sequence (DNA): TGTGCCAGCAGCCACAGGTTGGGCCAACTGAACACTGAAGCTTTCTTT. Amino acids: CASSHRLGQLNTEAFF.

In its sample, this clone was seen once. V usage is TRBV5-1 and J usage is TRBJ2-5; TRBD1 matches at 8 bases. The better agreement between TRBJ2-7 and the DNA end casts doubt on the J call. This CDR3 has 15 amino acids. Per the germline V gene, CDR1 is SGHRS and CDR2 is YFSETQ. The CDR3 region is CASSPFRQGTYEQYF. DNA of the CDR3: TGCGCCAGCAGCCCCTTTCGACAGGGGACCTACGAGCAGTACTTC.

CDR3 residues: CASSPPPSMTEQFF. CDR3 DNA sequence: TGTGCCAGCAGTCCCCCACCTAGCATGACGGAGCAGTTCTTC. V is TRBV2 and J is TRBJ2-1; D is possibly TRBD2 (5 bases). V lost 5 bases, J lost 10 bases, and 18 bases lay in between. The CDR3 covers 14 residues. Germline V gene sequence: CDR1 SNHLY, CDR2 FYNNEI.

CDR3 sequence (DNA): TGTGCCAGCAGCATCGGGACAGGCTACGAGCAGTACTTC. Its protein is CASSIGTGYEQYF. V is TRBV5-6 and J is TRBJ2-7; 8 bases are a match to TRBD1. The germline CDR1 and CDR2 sequences are SGHDT and YYEEEE. With V trimmed by 4 bases and J by 3 bases, 3 bases remained unmatched. The CDR3 contains 13 residues. Drawing the rest from reference TRBV5-6 and TRBJ2-7, the complete variable domain is DAGVTQSPTHLIKTRGQQVTLRCSPKSGHDTVSWYQQALGQGPQFIFQYYEEEERQRGNFPDRFSGHQFPNYSSELNVNALLLGDSALYLCASSIGTGYEQYFGPGTRLTVT.

This chain uses TRBV27 with TRBJ2-1, with TRBD1 identical over 12 bases. CDR1 and CDR2 (germline): MNHEY, SMNVEV (reference sequence). The V and J ends lost 8 bases and 8 bases, in that order; junction bases with no gene match: 13. CDR3 size: 16 residues. CDR3 region: CASFPFRDRGPDEQFF. DNA for the CDR3: TGTGCCAGCTTTCCCTTCCGGGACAGGGGGCCCGATGAGCAGTTCTTC.

The chain links TRBV5-1 to TRBJ2-6, with TRBD2 identical over 10 bases. The ends lost 0 bases at V and 4 bases at J; junction bases unmatched: 4. Germline values: CDR1 SGHRS, CDR2 YFSETQ. This CDR3 comprises 17 residues. CDR3 loop: CASSLASGSGGANVLTF. Written as DNA, the CDR3 is TGCGCCAGCAGCTTGGCTAGCGGGAGTGGCGGGGCCAACGTCCTGACTTTC. Supplemented by reference TRBV5-1 and TRBJ2-6, the full variable domain reads KAGVTQTPRYLIKTRGQQVTLSCSPISGHRSVSWYQQTPGQGLQFLFEYFSETQRNKGNFPGRFSGRQFSNSRSEMNVSTLELGDSALYLCASSLASGSGGANVLTFGAGSRLTVL.

V and J are TRBV18 and TRBJ2-1; 7 nucleotides align to TRBD2. The germline V gene encodes CDR1 KGHSH and CDR2 LQKENI. CDR3 length: 15 residues. V was pared by 0 bases and J by 5 bases, with 4 bases of the junction left unmatched. The CDR3 DNA reads as TGTGCCAGCTCACCACCGTCGGGAGGTAACAATGAGCAGTTCTTC. Protein sequence: CASSPPSGGNNEQFF.

The chain carries TRBV6-1 and TRBJ2-7, with 8 bases identical to TRBD2. Trimming removed 2 bases from V and 5 bases from J; junction bases left unmatched: 5. CDR1 is MNHNS and CDR2 is SASEGT in the germline V gene. The CDR3 covers 14 residues. The CDR3 is CASSEWTSPHEQYF. CDR3 sequence (DNA): TGTGCCAGCAGTGAATGGACTAGCCCCCACGAGCAGTACTTC.

The chain couples TRBV2 to TRBJ2-7, with no clear D. Trimming took off 5 bases at V and 1 base at J, with 3 bases between the two ends. This CDR3 spans 11 amino acids. The germline V gene encodes CDR1 SNHLY and CDR2 FYNNEI. CDR3 sequence (DNA): TGTGCCAGCAGTCCATCCTACGAGCAGTACTTC. The encoded protein is CASSPSYEQYF.

This clone was counted a single time. The chain is built from TRBV2 and TRBJ2-7; TRBD1 might be the D (6 bases). Germline lookup yields CDR1 SNHLY and CDR2 FYNNEI. The CDR3 length is 12 residues. The V and J ends lost 4 bases and 2 bases respectively, with 6 bases between them. CDR3 protein: CASSGGPYEQYF. DNA of the CDR3: TGTGCCAGCAGTGGGGGGCCCTACGAGCAGTACTTC.